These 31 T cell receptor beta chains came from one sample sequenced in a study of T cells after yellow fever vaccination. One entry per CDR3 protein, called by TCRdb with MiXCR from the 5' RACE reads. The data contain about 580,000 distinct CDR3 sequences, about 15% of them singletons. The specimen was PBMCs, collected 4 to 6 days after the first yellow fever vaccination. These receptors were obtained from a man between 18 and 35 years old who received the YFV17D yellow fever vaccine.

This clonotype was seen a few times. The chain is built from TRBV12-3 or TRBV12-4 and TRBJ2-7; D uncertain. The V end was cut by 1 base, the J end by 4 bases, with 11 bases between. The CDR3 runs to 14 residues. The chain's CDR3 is CASSLGGIGYEQYF. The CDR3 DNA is TGTGCCAGCAGTTTAGGGGGAATCGGTTACGAGCAGTACTTC.

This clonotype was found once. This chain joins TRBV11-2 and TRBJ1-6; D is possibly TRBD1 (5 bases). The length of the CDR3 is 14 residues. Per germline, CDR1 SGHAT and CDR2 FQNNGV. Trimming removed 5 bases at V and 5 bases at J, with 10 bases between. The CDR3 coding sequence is TGTGCCAGCAGCGCCGGGGCTCATAATTCACCCCTCCACTTT. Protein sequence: CASSAGAHNSPLHF.

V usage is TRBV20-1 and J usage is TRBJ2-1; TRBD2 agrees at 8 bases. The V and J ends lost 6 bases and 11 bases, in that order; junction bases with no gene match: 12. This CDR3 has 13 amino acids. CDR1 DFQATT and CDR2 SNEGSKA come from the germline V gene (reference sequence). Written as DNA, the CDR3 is TGCAGTGCACCTACTAGCGGAGGAAGTAAGCAGTTCTTC. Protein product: CSAPTSGGSKQFF.

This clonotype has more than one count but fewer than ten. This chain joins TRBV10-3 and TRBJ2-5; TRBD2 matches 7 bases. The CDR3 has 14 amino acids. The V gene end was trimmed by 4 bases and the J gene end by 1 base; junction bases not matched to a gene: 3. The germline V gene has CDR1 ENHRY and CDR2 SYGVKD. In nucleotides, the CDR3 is TGTGCCATCAGTGGTCGGACTAGCCAAGAGACCCAGTACTTC. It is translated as CAISGRTSQETQYF.

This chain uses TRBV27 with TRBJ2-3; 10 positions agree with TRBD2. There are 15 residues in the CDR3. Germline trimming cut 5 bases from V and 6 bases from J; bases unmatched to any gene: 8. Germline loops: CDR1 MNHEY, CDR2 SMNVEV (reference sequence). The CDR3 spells CASSLISGGSDTQYF. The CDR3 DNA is TGTGCCAGCAGTCTGATTAGCGGGGGGAGCGATACGCAGTATTTT.

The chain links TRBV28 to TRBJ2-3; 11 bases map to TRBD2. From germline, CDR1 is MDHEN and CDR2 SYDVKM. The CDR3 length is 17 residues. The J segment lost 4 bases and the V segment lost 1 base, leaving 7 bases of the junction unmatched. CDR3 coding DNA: TGTGCCAGCAGTTTATTGGCTAGCGGGGGGATCGCAGATACGCAGTATTTT. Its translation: CASSLLASGGIADTQYF.

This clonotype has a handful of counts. The DNA for the CDR3 is TGTGCCAGCAGCCCGGAGGACATCTACGAGCAGTACGTC. Amino acid sequence: CASSPEDIYEQYV. This rearrangement joins TRBV7-9 to TRBJ2-7; D possibly matches TRBD1 or TRBD2 (5 bases each). V lost 5 bases and J 3 bases, leaving 11 bases between the germline ends. This CDR3 has 13 amino acids. CDR1 is SEHNR and CDR2 is FQNEAQ in the germline V gene (reference sequence).

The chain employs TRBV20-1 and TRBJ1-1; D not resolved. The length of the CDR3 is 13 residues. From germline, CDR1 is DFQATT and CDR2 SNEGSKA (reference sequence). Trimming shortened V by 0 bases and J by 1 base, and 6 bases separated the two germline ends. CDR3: CSARDSGNTEAFF. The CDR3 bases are TGCAGTGCTAGAGATTCGGGGAACACTGAAGCTTTCTTT.

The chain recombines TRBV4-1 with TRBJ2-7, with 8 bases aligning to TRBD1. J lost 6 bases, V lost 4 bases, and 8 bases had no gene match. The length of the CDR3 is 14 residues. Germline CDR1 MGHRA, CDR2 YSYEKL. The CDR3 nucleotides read TGCGCCAGCAGCCCCTCCCAGGGGGCGGGCGAGCAGTACGTC. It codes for CASSPSQGAGEQYV.

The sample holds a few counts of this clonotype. CDR3 in DNA: TGTGCCAGCAGCTTAGAACAAAATCAGCCCCAGCATTTT. This sequence encodes CASSLEQNQPQHF. The V gene is TRBV7-2, the J gene TRBJ1-5; D is ambiguous. CDR3 length equals 13 residues. Trimming pared 1 base from V and 4 bases from J, leaving 5 bases between. Germline-derived CDR1 and CDR2 are SGHTA and FQGNSA.

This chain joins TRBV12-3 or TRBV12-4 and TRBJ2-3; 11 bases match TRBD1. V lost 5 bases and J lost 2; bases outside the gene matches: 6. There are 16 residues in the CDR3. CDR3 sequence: CASSPRDRGTTDTQYF. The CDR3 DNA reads TGTGCCAGCAGTCCCAGGGACAGGGGGACCACAGATACGCAGTATTTT.

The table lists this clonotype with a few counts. For the CDR3, the DNA is TGCGCCAGCAGCCACCCCCTGGGGGTATCCAAAAACATTCAGTACTTC. Encoded protein: CASSHPLGVSKNIQYF. The rearrangement uses TRBV4-1 and TRBJ2-4; D possibly uses TRBD1 or TRBD2 (5 bases each). Germline V gene sequence: CDR1 MGHRA, CDR2 YSYEKL. V was trimmed by 3 bases and J by 2 bases, leaving 14 bases between them. The CDR3 consists of 16 residues.

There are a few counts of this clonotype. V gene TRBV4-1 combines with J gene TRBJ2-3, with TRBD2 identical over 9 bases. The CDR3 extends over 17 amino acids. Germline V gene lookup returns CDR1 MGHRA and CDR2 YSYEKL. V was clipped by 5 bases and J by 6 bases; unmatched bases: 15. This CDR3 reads CASSSDPPGLAWDTQYF. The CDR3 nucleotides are TGCGCCAGCAGCTCCGACCCCCCGGGACTAGCATGGGATACGCAGTATTTT.

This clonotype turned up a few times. The CDR3 DNA reads TGTGCCAGCAGTTACCGTCACGGAGGGAGCGGGGAGCTGTTTTTT. Protein: CASSYRHGGSGELFF. The chain recombines TRBV6-5 with TRBJ2-2; possibly TRBD2 for D (6 bases). The CDR3 runs to 15 residues. Trimming left V 2 bases short and J 7 bases short, with 14 bases between. Per the germline V gene, CDR1 is MNHEY and CDR2 is SVGAGI.

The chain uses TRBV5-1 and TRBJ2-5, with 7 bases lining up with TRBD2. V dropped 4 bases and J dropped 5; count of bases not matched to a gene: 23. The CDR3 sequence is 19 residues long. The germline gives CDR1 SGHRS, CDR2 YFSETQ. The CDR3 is CASSTGGIERGPFMETQYF. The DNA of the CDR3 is TGCGCCAGCAGCACTGGGGGGATCGAGCGGGGACCCTTCATGGAGACCCAGTACTTC.

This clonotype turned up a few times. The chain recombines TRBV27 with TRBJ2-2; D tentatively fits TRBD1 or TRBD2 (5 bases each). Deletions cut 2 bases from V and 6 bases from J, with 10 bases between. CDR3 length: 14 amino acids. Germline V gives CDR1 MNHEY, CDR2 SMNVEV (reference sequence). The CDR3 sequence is CASSLERGAGELFF. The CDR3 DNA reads TGTGCCAGCAGTTTAGAACGGGGCGCCGGGGAGCTGTTTTTT.

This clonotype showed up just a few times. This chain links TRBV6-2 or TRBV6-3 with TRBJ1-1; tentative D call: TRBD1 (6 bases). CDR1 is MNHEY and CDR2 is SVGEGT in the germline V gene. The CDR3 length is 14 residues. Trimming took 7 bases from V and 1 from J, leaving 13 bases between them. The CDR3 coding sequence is TGTGCCAGCACCTACGGAGGGGGGAACACTGAAGCTTTCTTT. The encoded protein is CASTYGGGNTEAFF.

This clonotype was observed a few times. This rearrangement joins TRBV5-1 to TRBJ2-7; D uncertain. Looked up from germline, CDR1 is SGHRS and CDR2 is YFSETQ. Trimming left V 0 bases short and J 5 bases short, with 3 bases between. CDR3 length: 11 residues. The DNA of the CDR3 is TGCGCCAGCAGCTTGGAGCACGAGCAGTACTTC. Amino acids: CASSLEHEQYF.

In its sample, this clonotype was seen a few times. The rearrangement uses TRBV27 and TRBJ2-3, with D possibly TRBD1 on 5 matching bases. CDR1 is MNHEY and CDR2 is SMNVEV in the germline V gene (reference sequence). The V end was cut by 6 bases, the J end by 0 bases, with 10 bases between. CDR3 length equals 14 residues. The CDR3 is CASRRQPSTDTQYF. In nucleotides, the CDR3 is TGTGCCAGCAGAAGACAGCCTAGCACAGATACGCAGTATTTT.

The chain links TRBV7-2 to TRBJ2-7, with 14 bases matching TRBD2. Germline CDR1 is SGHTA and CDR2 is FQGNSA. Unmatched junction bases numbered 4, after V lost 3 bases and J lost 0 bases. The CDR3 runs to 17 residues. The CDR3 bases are TGTGCCAGCAGCTTCGGACTAGCGGGGGGTCGCTCCTACGAGCAGTACTTC. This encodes CASSFGLAGGRSYEQYF.

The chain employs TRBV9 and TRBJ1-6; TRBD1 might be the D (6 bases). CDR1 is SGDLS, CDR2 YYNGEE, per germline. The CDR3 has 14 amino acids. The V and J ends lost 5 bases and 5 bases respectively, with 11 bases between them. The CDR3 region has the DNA TGTGCCAGCAGAGCCGGGACAAATAATTCACCCCTCCACTTT. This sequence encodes CASRAGTNNSPLHF.

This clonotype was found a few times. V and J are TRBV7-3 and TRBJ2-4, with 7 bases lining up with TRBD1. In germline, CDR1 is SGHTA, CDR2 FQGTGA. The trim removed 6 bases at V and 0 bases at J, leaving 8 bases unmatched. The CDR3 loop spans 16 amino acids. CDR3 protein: CASSLGTDLAKNIQYF. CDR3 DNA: TGTGCCAGCAGTCTCGGGACAGATCTAGCCAAAAACATTCAGTACTTC.

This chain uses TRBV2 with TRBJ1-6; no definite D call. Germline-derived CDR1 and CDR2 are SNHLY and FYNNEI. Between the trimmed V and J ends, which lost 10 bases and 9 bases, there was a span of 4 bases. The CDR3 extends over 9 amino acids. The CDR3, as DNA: TGTGCCACGGGTTCACCCCTCCACTTT. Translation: CATGSPLHF.

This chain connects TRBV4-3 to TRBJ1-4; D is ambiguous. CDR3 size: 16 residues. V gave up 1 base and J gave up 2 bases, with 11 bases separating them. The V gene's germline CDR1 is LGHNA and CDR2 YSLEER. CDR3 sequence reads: CASSQGPKNTNEKLFF. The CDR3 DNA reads TGCGCCAGCAGCCAAGGGCCCAAGAACACTAATGAAAAACTGTTTTTT.

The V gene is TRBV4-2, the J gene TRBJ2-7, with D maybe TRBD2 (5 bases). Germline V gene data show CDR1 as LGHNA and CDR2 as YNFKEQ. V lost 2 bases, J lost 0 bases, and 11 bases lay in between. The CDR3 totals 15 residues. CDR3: CASSQSLAGSYEQYF. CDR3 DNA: TGTGCCAGCAGCCAATCCCTAGCCGGCTCCTACGAGCAGTACTTC.

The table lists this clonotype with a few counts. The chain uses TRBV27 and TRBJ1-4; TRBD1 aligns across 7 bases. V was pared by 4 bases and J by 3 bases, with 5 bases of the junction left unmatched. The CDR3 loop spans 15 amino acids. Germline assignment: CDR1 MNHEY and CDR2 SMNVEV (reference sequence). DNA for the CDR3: TGTGCCAGCAGTTCGCAGGGGGTAGCTAATGAAAAACTGTTTTTT. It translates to CASSSQGVANEKLFF.

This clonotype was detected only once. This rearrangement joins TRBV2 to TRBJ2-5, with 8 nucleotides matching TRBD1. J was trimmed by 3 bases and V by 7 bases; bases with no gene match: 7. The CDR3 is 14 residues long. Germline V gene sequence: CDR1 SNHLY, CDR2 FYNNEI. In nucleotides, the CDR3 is TGTGCCAGCATCCCGGACAGGGACAAAGAGACCCAGTACTTC. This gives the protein CASIPDRDKETQYF. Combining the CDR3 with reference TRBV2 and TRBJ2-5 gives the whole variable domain EPEVTQTPSHQVTQMGQEVILRCVPISNHLYFYWYRQILGQKVEFLVSFYNNEISEKSEIFDDQFSVERPDGSNFTLKIRSTKLEDSAMYFCASIPDRDKETQYFGPGTRLLVL.

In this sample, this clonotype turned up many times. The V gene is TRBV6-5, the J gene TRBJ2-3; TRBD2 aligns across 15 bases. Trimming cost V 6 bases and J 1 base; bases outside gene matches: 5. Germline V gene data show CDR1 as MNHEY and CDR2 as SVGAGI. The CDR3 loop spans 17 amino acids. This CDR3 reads CASSRGTSGGRTDTQYF. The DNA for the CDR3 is TGTGCCAGCAGCCGCGGGACTAGCGGGGGGCGCACAGATACGCAGTATTTT.

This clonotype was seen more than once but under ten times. Written as DNA, the CDR3 is TGTGCCAGCAGCTTGACGGGGGAGCGTAAAGAGACCCAGTACTTC. Translated, it gives CASSLTGERKETQYF. V and J are TRBV5-4 and TRBJ2-5; D is possibly TRBD2 (6 bases). Trimming shortened V by 1 base and J by 3 bases, and 13 bases separated the two germline ends. The germline V gene has CDR1 SGHNT and CDR2 YYREEE (reference sequence). The length of the CDR3 is 15 residues.

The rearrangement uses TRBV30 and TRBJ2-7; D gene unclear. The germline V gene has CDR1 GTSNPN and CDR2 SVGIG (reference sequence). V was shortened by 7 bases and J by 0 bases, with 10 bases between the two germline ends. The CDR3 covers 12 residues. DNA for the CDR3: TGTGCCTACTCCCGGGTCTCCTACGAGCAGTACTTC. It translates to CAYSRVSYEQYF.

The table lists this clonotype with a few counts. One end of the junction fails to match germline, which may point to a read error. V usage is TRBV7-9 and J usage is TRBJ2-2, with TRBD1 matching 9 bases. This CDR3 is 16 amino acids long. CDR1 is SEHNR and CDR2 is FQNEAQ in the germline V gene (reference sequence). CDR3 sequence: CASSIAGTGTAGELFF. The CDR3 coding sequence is TGTGCCAGCAGCATAGCCGGGACAGGGACCGCCGGGGAGCTGTTTTTT.